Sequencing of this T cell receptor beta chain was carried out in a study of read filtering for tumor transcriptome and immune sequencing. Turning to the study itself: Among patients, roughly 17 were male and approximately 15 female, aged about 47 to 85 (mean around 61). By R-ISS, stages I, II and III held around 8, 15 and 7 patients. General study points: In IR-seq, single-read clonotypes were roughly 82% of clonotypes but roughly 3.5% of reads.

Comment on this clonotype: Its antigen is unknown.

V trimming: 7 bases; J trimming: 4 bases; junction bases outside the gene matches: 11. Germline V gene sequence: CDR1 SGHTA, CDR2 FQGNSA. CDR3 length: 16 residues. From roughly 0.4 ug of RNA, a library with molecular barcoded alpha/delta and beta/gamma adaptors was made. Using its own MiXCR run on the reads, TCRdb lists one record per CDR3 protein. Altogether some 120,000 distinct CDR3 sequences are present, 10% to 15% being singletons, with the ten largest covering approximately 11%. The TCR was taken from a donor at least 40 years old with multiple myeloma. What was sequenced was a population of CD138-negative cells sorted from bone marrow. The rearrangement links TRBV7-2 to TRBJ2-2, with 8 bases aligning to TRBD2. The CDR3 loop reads CASKVGVAGSTGELFF. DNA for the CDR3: TGTGCCAGCAAGGTGGGGGTAGCGGGGTCCACCGGGGAGCTGTTTTTT.